A selection of T cell receptor beta chains follows, all from one sample in a study of blood T cell repertoires in COVID-19. TCRdb keeps only in-frame clones here, not all; method: immunoSEQ multiplex PCR. Found here are 95,000 to 150,000 clones, 75% to 90% of them singletons; the top ten hold 25% to 30%. The specimen was peripheral blood. The receptor set was obtained from a man in his 70s with active or convalescent COVID-19. CDR3s include the opening cysteine and the closing phenylalanine or tryptophan. The D gene is left open where the match is weak. Not all rows give a size; the values are once, few, many and, for expanded clones, a class.

V gene	clone size	D gene	J gene	CDR3 length	CDR3 protein	CDR3 DNA
TRBV7-9	-	TRBD1	TRBJ2-2	15	CASSVDRGGTGELFF	TGTGCCAGCAGCGTGGACAGGGGTGGGACCGGGGAGCTGTTTTTT
TRBV18	-	-	TRBJ2-5	15	CASSPQEGSRETQYF	TGTGCCAGCTCACCCCAGGAGGGGTCGCGGGAGACCCAGTACTTC
TRBV3-1/TRBV3-2	-	-	TRBJ2-1	13	CASSQDRFHEQFF	TGTGCCAGCAGCCAAGATCGGTTCCATGAGCAGTTCTTC
TRBV6-9	once	-	TRBJ2-7	15	CASTFPGGRGYEQYF	TGTGCCAGCACTTTTCCCGGAGGGCGGGGCTACGAGCAGTACTTC
TRBV2	-	TRBD1	TRBJ2-1	14	CASSGSGGMNEQFF	TGTGCCAGCAGTGGGTCAGGGGGCATGAATGAGCAGTTCTTC
TRBV18	-	-	TRBJ2-7	16	CASSAPERARSYEQYF	TGTGCCAGCTCAGCGCCGGAGCGGGCTAGATCCTACGAGCAGTACTTC
TRBV9	-	TRBD2	TRBJ2-1	14	CASSASGGHNEQFF	TGTGCCAGCAGCGCGAGCGGGGGACACAATGAGCAGTTCTTC
TRBV15	-	-	TRBJ1-1	15	CATSRPLTGNTEAFF	TGTGCCACCAGCAGACCTCTCACAGGGAACACTGAAGCTTTCTTT
TRBV6-5	once	-	TRBJ2-5	14	CASSYRGGQETQYF	TGTGCCAGCAGTTACAGGGGAGGCCAAGAGACCCAGTACTTC
TRBV28	-	-	TRBJ2-7	13	CASRASAYYEQYF	TGTGCCAGCAGGGCTAGCGCGTACTACGAGCAGTACTTC
TRBV7-7	-	-	TRBJ2-2	17	CASSLWVTAPNTGELFF	TGTGCTAGCAGCTTATGGGTGACAGCTCCGAACACCGGGGAGCTGTTTTTT
TRBV2	-	-	TRBJ2-7	13	CASSDRVHAEQYF	TGTGCCAGCAGCGACCGGGTACATGCCGAGCAGTACTTC
TRBV5-6	-	TRBD1	TRBJ1-2	15	CASSSRGQANYGYTF	TGTGCCAGCAGCAGCCGAGGACAGGCTAACTATGGCTACACCTTC
TRBV9	-	TRBD1	TRBJ1-3	16	CASSVGTGKDGNTIYF	TGTGCCAGCAGCGTCGGGACAGGGAAGGACGGAAACACCATATATTTT
TRBV7-9	-	-	TRBJ2-3	13	CASSLTGTDTQYF	TGTGCCAGCAGCTTAACAGGCACAGATACGCAGTATTTT
TRBV7-2	-	-	TRBJ1-6	15	CASGIGRASNSPLHF	TGTGCCAGCGGGATAGGGAGGGCCTCTAATTCACCCCTCCACTTT
TRBV5-1	-	TRBD1	TRBJ1-2	17	CASSSRLTGQGVYGYTF	TGCGCCAGCAGCTCTCGCTTGACGGGACAGGGTGTCTATGGCTACACCTTC
TRBV7-3	-	TRBD1	TRBJ2-7	13	CASSLVGGREQYF	TGTGCCAGCAGCTTAGTAGGGGGCAGGGAGCAGTACTTC
TRBV5-1	-	TRBD2	TRBJ2-3	17	CASSSSGLAGNPDTQYF	TGCGCCAGCAGCTCCTCGGGACTAGCGGGAAACCCAGATACGCAGTATTTT
TRBV15	-	TRBD2	TRBJ2-1	15	CATSNREGLSNEQFF	TGTGCCACCAGCAATCGGGAGGGCCTTTCCAATGAGCAGTTCTTC
TRBV6-5	few	TRBD1	TRBJ2-7	15	CASRDGQGANYEQYF	TGTGCCAGCAGGGACGGACAGGGGGCGAACTACGAGCAGTACTTC
TRBV27	-	TRBD1	TRBJ1-5	14	CASSLGQAHQPQHF	TGTGCCAGCAGTTTGGGACAGGCCCATCAGCCCCAGCATTTT
TRBV7-6	-	TRBD2	TRBJ2-7	17	CASSPWTSGRNSYEQYF	TGTGCCAGCAGCCCTTGGACTAGCGGGAGGAACTCCTACGAGCAGTACTTC
TRBV11-2	-	TRBD1	TRBJ2-2	17	CASSLDIAGGVTGELFF	TGTGCCAGCAGCTTAGATATTGCAGGGGGCGTCACCGGGGAGCTGTTTTTT